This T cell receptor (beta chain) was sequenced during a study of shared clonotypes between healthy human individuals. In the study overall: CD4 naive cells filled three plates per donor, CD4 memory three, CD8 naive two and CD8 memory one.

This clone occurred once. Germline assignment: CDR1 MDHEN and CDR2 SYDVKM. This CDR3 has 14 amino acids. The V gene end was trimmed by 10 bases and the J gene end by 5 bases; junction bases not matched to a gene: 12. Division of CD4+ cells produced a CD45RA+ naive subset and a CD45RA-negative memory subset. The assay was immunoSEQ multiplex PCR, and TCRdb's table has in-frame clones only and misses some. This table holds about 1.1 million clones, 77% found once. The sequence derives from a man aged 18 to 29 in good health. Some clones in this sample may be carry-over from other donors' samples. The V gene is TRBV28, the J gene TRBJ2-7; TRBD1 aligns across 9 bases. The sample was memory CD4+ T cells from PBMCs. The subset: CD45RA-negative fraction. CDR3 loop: CATQGAREPHEQYF. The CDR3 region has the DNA TGTGCCACACAGGGGGCACGGGAACCCCACGAGCAGTACTTC.